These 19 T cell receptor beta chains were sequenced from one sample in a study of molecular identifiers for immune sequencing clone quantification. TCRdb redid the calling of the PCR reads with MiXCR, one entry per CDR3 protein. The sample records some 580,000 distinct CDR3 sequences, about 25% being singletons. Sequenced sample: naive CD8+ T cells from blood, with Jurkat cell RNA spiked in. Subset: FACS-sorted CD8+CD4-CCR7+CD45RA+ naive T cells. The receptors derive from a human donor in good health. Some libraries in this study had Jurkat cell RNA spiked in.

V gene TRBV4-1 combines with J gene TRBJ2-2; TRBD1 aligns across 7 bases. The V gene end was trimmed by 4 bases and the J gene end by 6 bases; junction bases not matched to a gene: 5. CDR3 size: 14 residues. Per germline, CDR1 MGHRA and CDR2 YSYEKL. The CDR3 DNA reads TGCGCCAGCAGCCCATCACAGGGGCCCGGGGAGCTGTTTTTT. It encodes CASSPSQGPGELFF.

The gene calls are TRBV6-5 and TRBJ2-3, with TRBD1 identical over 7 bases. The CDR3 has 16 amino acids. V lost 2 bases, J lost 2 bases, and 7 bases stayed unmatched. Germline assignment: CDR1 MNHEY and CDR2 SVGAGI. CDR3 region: CASSYDPDRVTDTQYF. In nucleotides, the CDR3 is TGTGCCAGCAGTTACGATCCTGACAGGGTCACAGATACGCAGTATTTT.

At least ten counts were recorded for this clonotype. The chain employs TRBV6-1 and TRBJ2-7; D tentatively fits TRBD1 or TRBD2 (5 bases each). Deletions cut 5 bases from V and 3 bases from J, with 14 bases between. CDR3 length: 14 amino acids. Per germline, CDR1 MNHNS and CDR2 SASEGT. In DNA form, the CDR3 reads TGTGCCAGCAGTACCCCCGGGACCCTCTACGAGCAGTACTTC. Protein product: CASSTPGTLYEQYF.

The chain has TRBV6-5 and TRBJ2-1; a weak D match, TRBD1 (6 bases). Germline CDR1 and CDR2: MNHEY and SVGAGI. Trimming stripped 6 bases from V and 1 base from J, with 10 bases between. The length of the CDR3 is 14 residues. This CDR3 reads CASSTGTSYNEQFF. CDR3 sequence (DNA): TGTGCCAGCAGCACCGGGACATCCTACAATGAGCAGTTCTTC.

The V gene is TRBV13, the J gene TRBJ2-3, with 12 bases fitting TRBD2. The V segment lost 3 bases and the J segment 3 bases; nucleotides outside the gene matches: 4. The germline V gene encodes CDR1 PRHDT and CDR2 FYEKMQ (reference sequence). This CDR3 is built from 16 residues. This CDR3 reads CASSFRTSGITDTQYF. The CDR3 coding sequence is TGTGCCAGCAGCTTTAGGACTAGCGGGATTACAGATACGCAGTATTTT.

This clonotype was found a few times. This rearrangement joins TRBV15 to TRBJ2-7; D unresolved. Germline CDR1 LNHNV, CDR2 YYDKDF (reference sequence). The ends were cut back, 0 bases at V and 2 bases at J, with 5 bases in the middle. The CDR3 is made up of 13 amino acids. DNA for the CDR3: TGTGCCACCAGCAGAGAAACGGCCTACGAGCAGTACTTC. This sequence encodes CATSRETAYEQYF.

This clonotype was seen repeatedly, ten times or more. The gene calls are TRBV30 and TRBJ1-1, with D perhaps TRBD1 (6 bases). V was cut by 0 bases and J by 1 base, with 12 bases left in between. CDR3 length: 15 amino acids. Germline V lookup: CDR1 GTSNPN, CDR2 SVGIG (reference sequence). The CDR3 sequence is CAWSVPGGANTEAFF. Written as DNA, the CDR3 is TGTGCCTGGAGTGTCCCGGGGGGGGCGAACACTGAAGCTTTCTTT.

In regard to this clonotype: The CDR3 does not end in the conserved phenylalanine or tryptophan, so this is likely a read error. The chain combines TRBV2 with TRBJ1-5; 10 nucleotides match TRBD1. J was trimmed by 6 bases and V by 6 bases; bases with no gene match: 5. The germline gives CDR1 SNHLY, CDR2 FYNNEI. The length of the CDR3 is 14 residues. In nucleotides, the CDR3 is TGTGCCAGCAGGACGGGACAGGGGACTCAGCCCCAGCATTAT. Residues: CASRTGQGTQPQHY.

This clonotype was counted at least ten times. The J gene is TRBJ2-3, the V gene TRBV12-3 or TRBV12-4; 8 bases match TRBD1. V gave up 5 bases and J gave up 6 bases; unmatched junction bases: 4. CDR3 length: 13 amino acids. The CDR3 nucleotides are TGTGCCAGCAGTCCCTGGGACAGGGATACGCAGTATTTT. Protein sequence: CASSPWDRDTQYF.

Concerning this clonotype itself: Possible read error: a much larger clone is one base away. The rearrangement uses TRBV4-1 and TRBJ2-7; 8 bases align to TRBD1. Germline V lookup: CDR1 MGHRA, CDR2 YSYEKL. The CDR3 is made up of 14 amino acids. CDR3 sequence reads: CASSQDGQGSEQCF. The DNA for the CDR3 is TGCGCCAGCAGCCAAGATGGACAGGGTAGTGAGCAGTGCTTC.

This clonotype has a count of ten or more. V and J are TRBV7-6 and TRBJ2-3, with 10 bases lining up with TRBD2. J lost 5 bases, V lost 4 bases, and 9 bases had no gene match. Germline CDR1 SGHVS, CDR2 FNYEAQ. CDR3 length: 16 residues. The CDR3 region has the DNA TGTGCCAGCAGCTCAACCGGGACTAGCGAAGGAGATACGCAGTATTTT. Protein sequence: CASSSTGTSEGDTQYF.

This CDR3 is CASSQDSGSPNNEQFF. The CDR3 DNA reads as TGTGCCAGCAGCCAAGACTCCGGGTCCCCTAACAATGAGCAGTTCTTC. This rearrangement joins TRBV14 to TRBJ2-1; D call uncertain. The ends were cut back, 0 bases at V and 5 bases at J, with 14 bases in the middle. The CDR3 is made up of 16 amino acids. Germline V lookup: CDR1 SGHDN, CDR2 FVKESK.

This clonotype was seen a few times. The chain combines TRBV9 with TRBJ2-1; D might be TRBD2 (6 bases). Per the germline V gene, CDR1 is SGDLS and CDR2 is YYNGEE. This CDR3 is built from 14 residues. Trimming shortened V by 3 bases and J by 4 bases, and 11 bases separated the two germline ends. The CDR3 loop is CASSAGTQYNEQFF. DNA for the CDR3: TGTGCCAGCAGCGCCGGGACTCAGTACAATGAGCAGTTCTTC.

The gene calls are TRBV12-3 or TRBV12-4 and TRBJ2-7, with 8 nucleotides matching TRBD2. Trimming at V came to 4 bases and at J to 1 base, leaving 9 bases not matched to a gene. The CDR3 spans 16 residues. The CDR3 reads CASSSSWAGGSYEQYF. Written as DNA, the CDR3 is TGTGCCAGCAGTTCCTCCTGGGCGGGGGGTTCCTACGAGCAGTACTTC.

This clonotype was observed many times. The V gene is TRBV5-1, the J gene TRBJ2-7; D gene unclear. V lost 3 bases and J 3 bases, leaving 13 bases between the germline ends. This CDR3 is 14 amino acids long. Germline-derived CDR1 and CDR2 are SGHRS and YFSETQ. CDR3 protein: CASSSNREYYEQYF. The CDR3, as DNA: TGCGCCAGCAGCTCCAATAGAGAGTACTACGAGCAGTACTTC.

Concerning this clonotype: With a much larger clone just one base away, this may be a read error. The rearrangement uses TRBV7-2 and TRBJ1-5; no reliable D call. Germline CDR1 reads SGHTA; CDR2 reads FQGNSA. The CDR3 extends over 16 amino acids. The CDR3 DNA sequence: TGTGCCAGCAGCGGGCGGCTTGAGGCAAGCAATCAGTCCCAGCATTTT. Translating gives CASSGRLEASNQSQHF.

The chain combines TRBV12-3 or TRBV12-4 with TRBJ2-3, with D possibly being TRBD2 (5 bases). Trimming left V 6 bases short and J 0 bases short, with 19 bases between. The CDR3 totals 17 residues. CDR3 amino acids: CASRPRSSFRSTDTQYF. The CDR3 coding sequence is TGTGCCAGCAGGCCCCGCTCTAGCTTTCGTAGCACAGATACGCAGTATTTT.

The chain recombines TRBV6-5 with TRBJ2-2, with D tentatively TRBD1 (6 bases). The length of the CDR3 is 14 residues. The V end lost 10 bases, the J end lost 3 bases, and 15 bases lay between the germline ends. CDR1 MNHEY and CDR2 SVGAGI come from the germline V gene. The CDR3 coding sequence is TGTGCCACCGGGACACACCCGGACACCGGGGAGCTGTTTTTT. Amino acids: CATGTHPDTGELFF.

As DNA, the CDR3 is TGCAGTGCTAGGGGGTTTGGGGCCCCCCACTACGAGCAGTACTTC. Translation gives CSARGFGAPHYEQYF. V usage is TRBV20-1 and J usage is TRBJ2-7; D perhaps matches TRBD1 (5 bases). In germline, CDR1 is DFQATT, CDR2 SNEGSKA (reference sequence). The CDR3 consists of 15 residues. V was trimmed by 3 bases and J by 3 bases, leaving 18 bases between them.